This record looks at one TCR beta chain sequence and its context. This receptor's antigen is unknown. No much larger clone exists at a distance of one base, and base qualities are not known. A distance of 5 bases separates the germline ends of V and J, which lose 3 bases and 11 bases respectively. The CDR3 sequence holds 11 residues, the cysteine and phenylalanine included. Just the 33-base CDR3 DNA is kept, in frame starting at base 1. Sequences SGHVS (CDR1) and FQNEAQ (CDR2) are obtained from the germline V gene. The receptor library was made with PCR. The sequencer was an Illumina HiSeq 4000. The TCR beta-chain CDR3 region of each patient was profiled by high-throughput sequencing. Turning to the authors' computational methods: A classifier to discriminate distant-metastatic papillary thyroid cancer patients was built from CDR3 differences across clinicopathological groups. The Shannon index was used to measure repertoire diversity, and the Morisita-Horn index was used to measure how similar tumor and blood repertoires were. The public reads were reanalyzed by TCRdb: fastp trimming at Q25, MiXCR alignment, in-frame beta chains only. The V and J calls were not made by the authors but by TCRdb's processing. Here the sample has tens of thousands of clones; more than 25% occur a single time. Jointly, the top ten make up 8% to 10% of the sample.

Before undergoing thyroid surgery, none of the patients had been given any kind of treatment. Using T-cell receptor beta sequencing, the study looked back at clinical samples from patients collected from the early 2010s to the late 2010s. This sample stems from a study of metastatic and nonmetastatic thyroid tumors (dated by TCRdb to the early 2020s). Study-wide context: Repertoires from peripheral blood and from tumor or nodule tissue samples of malignant and benign thyroid patients were compared. General study outcomes and caveats: In both blood and tumor samples, TCR beta diversity was reported to be significantly higher in malignant tumors than in benign nodules.

Sample: blood. The origin of this receptor is a female donor with papillary thyroid cancer or a benign thyroid nodule (not recorded which). Some clones in this sample may be carry-over from other donors' samples. This chain joins TRBV7-8 to TRBJ1-6; a tentative D call is TRBD1 (5 bases match). The nucleotide sequence is given as TGTGCCAGCAGCTTGGGGGCACCCCTCCACTTT. The encoded protein is CASSLGAPLHF. The full variable domain, completed from the reference TRBV7-8 and TRBJ1-6 proteins outside the CDR3, reads GAGVSQSPRYKVAKRGQDVALRCDPISGHVSLFWYQQALGQGPEFLTYFQNEAQLDKSGLPSDRFFAERPEGSVSTLKIQRTQQEDSAVYLCASSLGAPLHFGNGTRLTVT.